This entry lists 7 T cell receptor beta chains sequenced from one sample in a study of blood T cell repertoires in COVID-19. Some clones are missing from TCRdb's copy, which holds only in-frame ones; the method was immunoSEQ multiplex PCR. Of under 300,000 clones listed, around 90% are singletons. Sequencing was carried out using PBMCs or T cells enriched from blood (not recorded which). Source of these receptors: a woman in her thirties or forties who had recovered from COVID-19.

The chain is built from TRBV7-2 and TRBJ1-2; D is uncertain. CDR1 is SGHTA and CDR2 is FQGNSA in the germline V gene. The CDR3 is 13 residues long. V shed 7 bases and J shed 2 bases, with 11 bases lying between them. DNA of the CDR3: TGTGCCAGCACCACTTCATTCAACTATGGCTACACCTTC. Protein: CASTTSFNYGYTF.

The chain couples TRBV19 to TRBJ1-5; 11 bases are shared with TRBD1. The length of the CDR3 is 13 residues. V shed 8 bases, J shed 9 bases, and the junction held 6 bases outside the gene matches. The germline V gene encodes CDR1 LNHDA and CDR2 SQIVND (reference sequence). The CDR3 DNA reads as TGTGCCAGTCGAGGACAGGGGGCATGGCCCCAGCATTTT. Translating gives CASRGQGAWPQHF.

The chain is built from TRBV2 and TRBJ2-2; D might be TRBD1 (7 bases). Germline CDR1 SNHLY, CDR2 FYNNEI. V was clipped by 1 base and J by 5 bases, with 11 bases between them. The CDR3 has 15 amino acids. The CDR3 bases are TGTGCCAGCAGTGAAGAACAGGGGAGGACCGGGGAGCTGTTTTTT. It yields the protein CASSEEQGRTGELFF.

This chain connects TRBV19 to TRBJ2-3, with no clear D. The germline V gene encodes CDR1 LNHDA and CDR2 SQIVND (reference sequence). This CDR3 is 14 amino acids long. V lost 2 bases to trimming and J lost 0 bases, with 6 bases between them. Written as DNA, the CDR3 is TGTGCCAGTAGTATATCTTCCAGCACAGATACGCAGTATTTT. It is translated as CASSISSSTDTQYF.

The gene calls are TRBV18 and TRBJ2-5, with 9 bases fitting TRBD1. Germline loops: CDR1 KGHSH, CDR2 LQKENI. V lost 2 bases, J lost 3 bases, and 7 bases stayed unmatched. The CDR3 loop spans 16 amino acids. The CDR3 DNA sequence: TGTGCCAGCTCACCATTGGGACAGGGAAAAGAAGAGACCCAGTACTTC. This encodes CASSPLGQGKEETQYF.

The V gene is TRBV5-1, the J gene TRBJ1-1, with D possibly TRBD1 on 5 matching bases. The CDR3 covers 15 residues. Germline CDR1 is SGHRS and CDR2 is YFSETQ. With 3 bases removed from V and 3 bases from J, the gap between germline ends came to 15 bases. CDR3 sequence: CASSSGLGGDTEAFF. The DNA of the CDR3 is TGCGCCAGCAGCTCTGGACTTGGAGGGGACACTGAAGCTTTCTTT.

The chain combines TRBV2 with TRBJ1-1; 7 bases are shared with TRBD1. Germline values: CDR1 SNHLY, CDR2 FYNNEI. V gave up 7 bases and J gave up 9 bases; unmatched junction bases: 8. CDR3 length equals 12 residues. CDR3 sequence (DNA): TGTGCCAGCAAGGGGAACAGGGGACAAGCTTTCTTT. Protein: CASKGNRGQAFF.